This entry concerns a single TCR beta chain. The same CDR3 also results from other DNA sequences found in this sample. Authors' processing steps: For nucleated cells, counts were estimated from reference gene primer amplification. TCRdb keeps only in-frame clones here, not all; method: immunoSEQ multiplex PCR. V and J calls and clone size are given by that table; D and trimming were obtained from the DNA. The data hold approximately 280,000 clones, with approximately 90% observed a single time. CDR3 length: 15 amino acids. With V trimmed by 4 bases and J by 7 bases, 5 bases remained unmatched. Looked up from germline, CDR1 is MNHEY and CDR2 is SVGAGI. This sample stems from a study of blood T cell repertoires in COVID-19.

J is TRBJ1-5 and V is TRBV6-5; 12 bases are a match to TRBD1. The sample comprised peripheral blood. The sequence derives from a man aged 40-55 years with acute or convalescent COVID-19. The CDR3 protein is CASSLGQGAGQPQHF. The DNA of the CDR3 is TGTGCCAGCAGTTTGGGACAGGGGGCTGGACAGCCCCAGCATTTT.